This T cell receptor beta chain was retrieved from a study of T cells in Graves' hyperthyroidism and ophthalmopathy. The TCR beta CDR3 regions underwent amplification using RNA transcripts as the source. The HTBI primer set drove a first-round RT-PCR of the TCR CDR3. TCRdb ran MiXCR on the multiplex PCR reads and lists one entry per CDR3 protein. The sample lists hundreds of thousands of distinct CDR3 sequences, about half occurring once. The germline CDR1 and CDR2 sequences are SGHTA and FQGNSA. CDR3 size: 14 residues. The sample taken for sequencing was peripheral blood or thyroid tissue (not recorded which). This sequence joins TRBV7-2 and TRBJ2-7; tentatively, D is TRBD2 (5 bases). Judging by the DNA end, TRBJ2-4 fits better; the J call may be wrong. This TCR derives from a woman between 18 and 29 years old with Graves' hyperthyroidism. The CDR3 loop is CASSLSPSGNIQYF. The CDR3 DNA follows: TGTGCCAGCAGCTTATCGCCCAGCGGAAACATTCAGTACTTC.